This TCR beta chain was documented in a study of T cell responses to AZD1222 COVID-19 vaccine (dated by TCRdb to about 2021). Study-level background: TCR sequencing covered 233 trial participants: about 210 given two doses of AZD1222 and some 25 given two doses of MenACWY control vaccine. Trial participants were enrolled by age into 18-55, 56-69 and 70-plus year subgroups, with about 150, 28 and 57 TCR-sequenced participants respectively.

In the case of this clone: The antigen it binds to is not known.

The CDR3 regions of human TCRbeta chains were analyzed by immunosequencing. The study's own analysis went as follows. Repertoire TCRs were checked for matches against a reference library of SARS-CoV-2-specific TCRs that had been generated using the MIRA antigen-specificity platform. Breadth meant the fraction of unique TCRs that were SARS-CoV-2-associated, whereas depth meant the fraction of total T cells that were SARS-CoV-2-associated. Using the MIRA data, each spike-specific TCR was mapped to the spike region that the TCR reacts to and placed in a CD4 or CD8 class. Log10-transformed breadth and depth values were compared by one-way ANOVA with Sidak's multiple comparisons tests. Entries here come from immuneACCESS through TCRdb and include only in-frame sequences with V and J called. Some clones fail to appear in such tables; in the studies checked, an unresolved V gene covers under half of the shortfall, and the cause of the remainder is unknown. The DNA gave D and trimming, while V, J and clone size come from that table. This sample's table carries around 150,000 clones. About 2.2% of the sample rests with the top ten.

What the authors observed across the whole study: Most participants were white British and females outnumbered males, and the authors suggested that clonal diversity may have been underestimated. Reportedly, close to half of the unique spike-specific TCRs recognized epitopes lying outside the regions that are mutated in the B.1.351 and B.1.1.7 variants. Because no samples from the day 14 peak response were available, repertoires could be characterized only after the peak T cell response. The 56-69-year group was small, and its depth increase did not reach significance, likely because of low power. Spike-specific TCR breadth and depth rose significantly after two AZD1222 doses compared with day 0 and with MenACWY recipients. Conclusions about previously exposed vaccinees are limited, since just five or six AZD1222 recipients were seropositive for SARS-CoV-2 at baseline. The vaccine-associated CD4 TCRs covered the entire spike protein, and the dominant responses fell in regions 160-218 and 743-854.

The CDR3 spans 13 residues, from the cysteine through the phenylalanine. The retained sequence is limited to the CDR3, 39 bases, with the frame set at the first base. For CDR1 and CDR2, the germline V gene lists SGHRS and YFSETQ. A distance of 14 bases separates the germline ends of V and J, which lose 4 bases and 6 bases respectively. The meaning of the sample's time point label: baseline before first vaccination. Vaccinee samples came from UK trials COV001 and COV002, including a single-blind randomized controlled phase 2/3 trial of AZD1222 (ChAdOx1 nCoV-19) in healthy adults. Trial participant PBMC samples were collected at day 0 and day 28 after the second dose for TCRbeta chain sequencing.

The receptor chain draws on TRBV5-1 and TRBJ2-7; the D segment might be TRBD1 or TRBD2, since each matches 5 bases. This clonotype originated in an adult in good health. Sequencing input: peripheral blood. The CDR3 amino acid sequence is: CASSRDGSAEQYF. The nucleotides read TGCGCCAGCAGCCGGGACGGCAGTGCCGAGCAGTACTTC.